This TCR beta chain is drawn from a study of blood T cell repertoires in COVID-19. Whole-study context: PBMCs, B-cell-depleted T cells, or T cells provided the cDNA or gDNA that made up the material.

Original methodology: Reference gene primer amplification gave nucleated cell count estimates. Sequencing used immunoSEQ multiplex PCR; TCRdb keeps in-frame clones, though not all of them. V, J and clone size are those of that table, while D and trimming were read from the DNA. This table has 200,000 to 250,000 clones, around 92% appearing once. After removal of 0 bases from V and 7 bases from J, the junction contained 3 bases not matched to a gene. Per the germline V gene, CDR1 is PRHDT and CDR2 is FYEKMQ (reference sequence). The CDR3 is made up of 14 amino acids. This receptor was taken from a man aged 30 to 45 with acute or convalescent COVID-19. The genes are TRBV13 and TRBJ2-7; 10 bases map to TRBD2. Sequenced input: peripheral blood. CDR3 region: CASSLGLAGAEQYF. The CDR3 DNA is TGTGCCAGCAGCTTAGGGCTAGCGGGGGCTGAGCAGTACTTC.